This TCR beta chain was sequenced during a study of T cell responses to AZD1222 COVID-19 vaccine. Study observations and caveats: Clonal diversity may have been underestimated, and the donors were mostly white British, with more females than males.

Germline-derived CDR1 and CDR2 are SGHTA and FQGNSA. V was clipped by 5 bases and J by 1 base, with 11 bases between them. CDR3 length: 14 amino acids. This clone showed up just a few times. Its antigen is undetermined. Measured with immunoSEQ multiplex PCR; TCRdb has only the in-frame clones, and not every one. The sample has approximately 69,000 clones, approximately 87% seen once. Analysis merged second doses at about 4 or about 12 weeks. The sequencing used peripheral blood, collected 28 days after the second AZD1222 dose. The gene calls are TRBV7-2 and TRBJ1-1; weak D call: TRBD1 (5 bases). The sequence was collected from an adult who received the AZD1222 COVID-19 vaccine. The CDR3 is CASSLTRGNTEAFF. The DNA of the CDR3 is TGTGCCAGCAGCCTTACAAGGGGGAACACTGAAGCTTTCTTT.